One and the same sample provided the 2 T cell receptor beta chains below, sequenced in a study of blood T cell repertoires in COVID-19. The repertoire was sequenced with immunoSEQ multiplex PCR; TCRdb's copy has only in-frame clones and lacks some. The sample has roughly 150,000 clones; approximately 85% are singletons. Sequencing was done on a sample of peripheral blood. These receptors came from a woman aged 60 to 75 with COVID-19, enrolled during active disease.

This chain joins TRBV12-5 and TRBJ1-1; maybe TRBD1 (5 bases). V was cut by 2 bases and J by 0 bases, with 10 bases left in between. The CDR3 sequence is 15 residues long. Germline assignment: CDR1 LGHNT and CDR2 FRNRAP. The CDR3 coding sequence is TGTGCTAGTGGTTTGTCGACAGTTATGAACACTGAAGCTTTCTTT. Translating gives CASGLSTVMNTEAFF.

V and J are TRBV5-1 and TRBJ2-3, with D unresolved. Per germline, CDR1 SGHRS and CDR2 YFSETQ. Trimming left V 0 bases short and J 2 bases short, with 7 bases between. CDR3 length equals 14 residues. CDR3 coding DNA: TGCGCCAGCAGCTTGGAGCGAGACACAGATACGCAGTATTTT. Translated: CASSLERDTDTQYF.